These 7 T cell receptor beta chains share one sample of origin, sequenced in a study of blood T cell repertoires in COVID-19. Some clones are missing from TCRdb's copy, which holds only in-frame ones; the method was immunoSEQ multiplex PCR. The sample has some 200,000 clones, approximately 80% seen once; the top ten hold 4.5% to 5.5%. The specimen was peripheral blood. The receptor set was obtained from a woman in her fifties or sixties who had recovered from COVID-19.

This rearrangement joins TRBV19 to TRBJ1-3, with TRBD1 as a possible D gene (5 bases). The CDR3 runs 19 residues. V lost 0 bases and J 0 bases, leaving 18 bases between the germline ends. Germline loops: CDR1 LNHDA, CDR2 SQIVND (reference sequence). The CDR3 DNA sequence: TGTGCCAGTAGTATAGATCTCGGAACGAGGGGACTCTCTGGAAACACCATATATTTT. Its translation: CASSIDLGTRGLSGNTIYF.

This chain joins TRBV19 and TRBJ1-4, with unresolved D. Germline CDR1 and CDR2: LNHDA and SQIVND (reference sequence). Trimming stripped 5 bases from V and 10 bases from J, with 11 bases between. This CDR3 has 12 residues. The CDR3: CASSHTAGKLFF. The CDR3 coding sequence is TGTGCCAGTAGTCATACAGCGGGAAAACTGTTTTTT.

The chain joins TRBV2 to TRBJ1-3, with 10 nucleotides matching TRBD1. The V segment lost 7 bases and the J segment 8 bases; nucleotides outside the gene matches: 8. From germline, CDR1 is SNHLY and CDR2 FYNNEI. The CDR3 has 14 amino acids. CDR3 residues: CASIARDRGHTIYF. CDR3 coding DNA: TGTGCCAGCATCGCCCGGGACAGGGGACACACCATATATTTT.

This chain connects TRBV7-8 to TRBJ2-1; TRBD1 matches at 7 bases. CDR1 and CDR2 from the germline V gene are SGHVS and FQNEAQ. CDR3 size: 13 residues. With V trimmed by 5 bases and J by 5 bases, 3 bases remained unmatched. The CDR3 coding sequence is TGTGCCAGCAGCATTACAGGGGACAATGAGCAGTTCTTC. This encodes CASSITGDNEQFF. The full variable domain, with the rest looked up from reference TRBV7-8 and TRBJ2-1, is GAGVSQSPRYKVAKRGQDVALRCDPISGHVSLFWYQQALGQGPEFLTYFQNEAQLDKSGLPSDRFFAERPEGSVSTLKIQRTQQEDSAVYLCASSITGDNEQFFGPGTRLTVL.

This clone was observed once. This chain joins TRBV9 and TRBJ2-1, with 10 bases aligning to TRBD2. The trim removed 0 bases at V and 8 bases at J, leaving 14 bases unmatched. The CDR3 consists of 18 residues. Germline V lookup: CDR1 SGDLS, CDR2 YYNGEE. The CDR3 DNA reads as TGTGCCAGCAGCGTAGATGGGGGTTCGTGGCTAGCGGGGGATGAGCAGTTCTTC. Residues: CASSVDGGSWLAGDEQFF.

The rearrangement joins TRBV4-1 to TRBJ1-4; 7 nucleotides match TRBD1. The V gene end was trimmed by 2 bases and the J gene end by 3 bases; junction bases not matched to a gene: 3. The CDR3 contains 15 residues. Germline V gene lookup returns CDR1 MGHRA and CDR2 YSYEKL. DNA of the CDR3: TGCGCCAGCAGCCAAATCGGACAGGCTAATGAAAAACTGTTTTTT. It translates to CASSQIGQANEKLFF.

This clone was counted between two and nine times. The chain carries TRBV12-3 or TRBV12-4 and TRBJ1-2, with 7 bases lining up with TRBD1. The CDR3 sequence is 13 residues long. J was trimmed by 4 bases and V by 6 bases; bases with no gene match: 5. The CDR3 region has the DNA TGTGCCAGCAGCTACGGGACAGCCTATGGCTACACCTTC. It specifies CASSYGTAYGYTF.